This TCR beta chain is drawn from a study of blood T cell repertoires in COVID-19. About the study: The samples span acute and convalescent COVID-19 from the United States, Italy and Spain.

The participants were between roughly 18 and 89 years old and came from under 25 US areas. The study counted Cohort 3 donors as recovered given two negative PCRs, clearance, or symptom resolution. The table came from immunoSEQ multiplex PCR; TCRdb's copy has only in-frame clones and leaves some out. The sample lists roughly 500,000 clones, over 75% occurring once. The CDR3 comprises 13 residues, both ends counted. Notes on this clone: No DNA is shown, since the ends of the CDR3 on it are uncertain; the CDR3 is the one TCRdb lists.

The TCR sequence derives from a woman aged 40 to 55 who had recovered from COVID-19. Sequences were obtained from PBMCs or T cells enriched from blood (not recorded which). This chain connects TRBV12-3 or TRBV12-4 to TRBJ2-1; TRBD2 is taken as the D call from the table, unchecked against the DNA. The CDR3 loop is CASSSSGGNEQFF.